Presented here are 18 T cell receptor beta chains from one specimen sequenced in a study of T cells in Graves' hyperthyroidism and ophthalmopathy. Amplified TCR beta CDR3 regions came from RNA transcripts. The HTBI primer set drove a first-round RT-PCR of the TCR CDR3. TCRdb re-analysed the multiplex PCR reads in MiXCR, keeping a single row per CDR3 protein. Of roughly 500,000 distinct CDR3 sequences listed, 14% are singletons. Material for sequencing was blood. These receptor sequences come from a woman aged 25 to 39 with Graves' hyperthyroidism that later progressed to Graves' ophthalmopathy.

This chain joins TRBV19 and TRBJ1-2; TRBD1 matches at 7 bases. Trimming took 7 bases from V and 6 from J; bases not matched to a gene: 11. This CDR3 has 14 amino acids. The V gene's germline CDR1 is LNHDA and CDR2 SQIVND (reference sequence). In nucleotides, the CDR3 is TGTGCCAGTACCCCTCCTAGGGGGCGAAATGGCTACACCTTC. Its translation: CASTPPRGRNGYTF.

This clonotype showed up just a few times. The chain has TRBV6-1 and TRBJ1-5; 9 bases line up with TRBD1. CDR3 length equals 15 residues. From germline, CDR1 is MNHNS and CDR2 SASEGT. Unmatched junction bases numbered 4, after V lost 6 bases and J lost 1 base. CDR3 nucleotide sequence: TGTGCCAGCAGGGGGACAGGGCTCAGCAATCAGCCCCAGCATTTT. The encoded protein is CASRGTGLSNQPQHF.

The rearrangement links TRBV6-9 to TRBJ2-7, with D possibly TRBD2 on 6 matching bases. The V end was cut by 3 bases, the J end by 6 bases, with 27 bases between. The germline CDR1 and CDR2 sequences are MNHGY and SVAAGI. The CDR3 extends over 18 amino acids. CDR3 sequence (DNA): TGTGCCAGCAGTTACCCCCGAATCGGAACGGGGGATGTAGGCGAGCAGTACTTC. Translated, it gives CASSYPRIGTGDVGEQYF.

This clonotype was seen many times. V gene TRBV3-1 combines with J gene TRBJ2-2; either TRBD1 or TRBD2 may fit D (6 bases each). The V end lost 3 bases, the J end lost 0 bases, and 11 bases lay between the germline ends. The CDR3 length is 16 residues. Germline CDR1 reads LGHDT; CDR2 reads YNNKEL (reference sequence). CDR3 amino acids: CASSQAGHSNTGELFF. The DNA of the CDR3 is TGTGCCAGCAGCCAGGCGGGACACTCGAACACCGGGGAGCTGTTTTTT.

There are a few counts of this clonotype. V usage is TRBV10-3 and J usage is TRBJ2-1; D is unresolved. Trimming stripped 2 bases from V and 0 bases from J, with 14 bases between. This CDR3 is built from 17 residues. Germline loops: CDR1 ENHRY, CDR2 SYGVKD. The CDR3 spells CAISEAFAESSYNEQFF. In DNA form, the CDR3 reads TGTGCCATCAGTGAGGCTTTTGCGGAATCCTCCTACAATGAGCAGTTCTTC.

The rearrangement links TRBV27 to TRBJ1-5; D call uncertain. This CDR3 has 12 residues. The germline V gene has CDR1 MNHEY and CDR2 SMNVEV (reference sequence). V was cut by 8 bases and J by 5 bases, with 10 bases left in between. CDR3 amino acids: CASGKLDQPQHF. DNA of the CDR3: TGTGCCAGCGGCAAGCTAGATCAGCCCCAGCATTTT.

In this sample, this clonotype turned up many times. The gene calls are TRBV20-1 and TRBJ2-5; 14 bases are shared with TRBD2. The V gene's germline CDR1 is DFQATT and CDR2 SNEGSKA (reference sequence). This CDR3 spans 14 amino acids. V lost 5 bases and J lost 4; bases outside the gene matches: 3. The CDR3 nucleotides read TGCAGTGCTCGGACTAGCGGGAGGTCAGAGACCCAGTACTTC. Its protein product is CSARTSGRSETQYF.

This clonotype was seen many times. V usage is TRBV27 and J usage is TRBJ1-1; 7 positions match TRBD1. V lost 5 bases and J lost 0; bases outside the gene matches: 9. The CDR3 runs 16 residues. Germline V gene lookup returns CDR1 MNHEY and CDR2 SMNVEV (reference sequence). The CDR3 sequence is CASSPTGQLLNTEAFF. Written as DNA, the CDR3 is TGTGCCAGCAGTCCCACGGGACAGCTACTGAACACTGAAGCTTTCTTT.

For the CDR3, the DNA is TGTGCCAGCAGCCTCCCGGACAGGCAATACAATGAGCAGTTCTTC. It yields the protein CASSLPDRQYNEQFF. V and J are TRBV7-8 and TRBJ2-1; 7 bases map to TRBD1. From germline, CDR1 is SGHVS and CDR2 FQNEAQ. V lost 5 bases, J lost 4 bases, and 8 bases stayed unmatched. CDR3 length: 15 residues.

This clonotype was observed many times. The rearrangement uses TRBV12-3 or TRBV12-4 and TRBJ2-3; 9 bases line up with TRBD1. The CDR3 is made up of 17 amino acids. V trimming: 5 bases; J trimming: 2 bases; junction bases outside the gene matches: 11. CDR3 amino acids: CASSPDTGTGSTDTQYF. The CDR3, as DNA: TGTGCCAGCAGTCCCGACACCGGGACAGGGTCCACAGATACGCAGTATTTT.

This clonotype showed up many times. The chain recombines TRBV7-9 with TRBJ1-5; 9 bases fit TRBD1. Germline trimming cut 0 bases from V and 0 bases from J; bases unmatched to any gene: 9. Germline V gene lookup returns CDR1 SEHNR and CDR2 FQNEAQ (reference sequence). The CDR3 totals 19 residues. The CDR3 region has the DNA TGTGCCAGCAGCTTAGCGAGAAGGGACAGGGATTATAGCAATCAGCCCCAGCATTTT. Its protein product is CASSLARRDRDYSNQPQHF. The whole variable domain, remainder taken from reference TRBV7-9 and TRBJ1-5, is DTGVSQNPRHKITKRGQNVTFRCDPISEHNRLYWYRQTLGQGPEFLTYFQNEAQLEKSRLLSDRFSAERPKGSFSTLEIQRTEQGDSAMYLCASSLARRDRDYSNQPQHFGDGTRLSIL.

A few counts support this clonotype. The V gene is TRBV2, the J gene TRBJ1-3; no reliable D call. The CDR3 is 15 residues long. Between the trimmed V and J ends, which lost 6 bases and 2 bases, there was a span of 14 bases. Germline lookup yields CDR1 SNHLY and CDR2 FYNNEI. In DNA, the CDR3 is TGTGCCAGCAGGGCAAACGCGGCCCCTGGAAACACCATATATTTT. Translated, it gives CASRANAAPGNTIYF.

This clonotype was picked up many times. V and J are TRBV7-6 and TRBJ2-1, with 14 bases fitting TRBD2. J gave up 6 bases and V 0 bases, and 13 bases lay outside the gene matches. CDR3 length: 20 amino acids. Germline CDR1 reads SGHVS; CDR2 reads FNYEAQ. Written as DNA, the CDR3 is TGTGCCAGCAGCTTAGCCCTCGACGGGACTAGCGGGAGACGCCGCAATGAGCAGTTCTTC. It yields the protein CASSLALDGTSGRRRNEQFF.

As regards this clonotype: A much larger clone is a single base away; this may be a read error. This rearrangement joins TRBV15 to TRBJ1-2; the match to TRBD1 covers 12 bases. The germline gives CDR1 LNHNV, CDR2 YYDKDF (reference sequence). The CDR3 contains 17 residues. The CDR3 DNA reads TGTGCCACCAGCGGAGAGATGGGGGACAGGGGGCTCTATGGCTACACCTTC. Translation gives CATSGEMGDRGLYGYTF.

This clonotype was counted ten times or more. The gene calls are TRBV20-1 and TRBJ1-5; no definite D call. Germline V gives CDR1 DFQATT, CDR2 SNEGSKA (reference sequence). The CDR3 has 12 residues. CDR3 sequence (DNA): TGCAGCGCTTGCCAGGCTGATCAGCCCCAGCATTTT. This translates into CSACQADQPQHF.

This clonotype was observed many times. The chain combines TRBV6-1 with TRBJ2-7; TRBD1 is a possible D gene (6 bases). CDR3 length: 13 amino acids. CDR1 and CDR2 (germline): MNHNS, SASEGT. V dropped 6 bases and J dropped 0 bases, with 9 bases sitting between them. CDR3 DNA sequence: TGTGCCAGCAGCAGGGGCCCCTCCTACGAGCAGTACTTC. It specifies CASSRGPSYEQYF.

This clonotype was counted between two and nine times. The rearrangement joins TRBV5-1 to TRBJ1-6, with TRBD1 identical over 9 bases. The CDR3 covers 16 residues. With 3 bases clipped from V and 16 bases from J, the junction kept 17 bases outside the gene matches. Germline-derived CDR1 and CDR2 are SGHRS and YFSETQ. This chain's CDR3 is CASSSDRGWYNSALHF. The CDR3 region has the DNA TGCGCCAGCAGCTCGGACAGGGGATGGTATAATTCAGCGCTCCACTTT.

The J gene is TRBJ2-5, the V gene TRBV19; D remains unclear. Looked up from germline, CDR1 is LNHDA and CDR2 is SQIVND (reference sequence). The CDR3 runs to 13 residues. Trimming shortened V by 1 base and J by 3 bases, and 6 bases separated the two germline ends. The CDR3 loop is CASSIGTEETQYF. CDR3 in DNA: TGTGCCAGTAGTATAGGGACGGAAGAGACCCAGTACTTC.